This T cell receptor (beta chain) was sequenced in a study of shared clonotypes between healthy human individuals. The assay was immunoSEQ multiplex PCR, and TCRdb's table has in-frame clones only and misses some. Seen here are around 2,000,000 clones, roughly 95% observed once, and the top ten hold about 0.13%. A CD45RA+ naive subset and a CD45RA-negative memory subset were split from CD4+ cells. CDR1 and CDR2 (germline): MNHEY, SMNVEV (reference sequence). The CDR3 runs 10 residues. The germline V and J ends were trimmed by 7 bases and 4 bases, with 5 bases remaining between them. This TCR was recovered from a man younger than 35 in good health. The specimen was naive CD4+ T cells sorted from blood. As for subset: CD45RA+ positively selected. The V call is TRBV27, the J call TRBJ2-7; D unclear. CDR3 DNA sequence: TGTGCCAGCAATTATTACGAGCAGTACTTC. It translates to CASNYYEQYF.